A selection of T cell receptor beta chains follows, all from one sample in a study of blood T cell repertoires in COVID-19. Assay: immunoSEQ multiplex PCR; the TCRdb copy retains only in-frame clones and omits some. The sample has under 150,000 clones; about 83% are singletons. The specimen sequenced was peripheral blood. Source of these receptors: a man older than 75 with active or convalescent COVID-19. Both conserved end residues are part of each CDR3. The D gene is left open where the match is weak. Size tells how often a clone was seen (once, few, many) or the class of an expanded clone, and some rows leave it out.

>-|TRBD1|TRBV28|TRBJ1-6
TGTGCCAGCAGTTTGGACAGGGCCGGAAGACCCCTCCACTTT
CASSLDRAGRPLHF
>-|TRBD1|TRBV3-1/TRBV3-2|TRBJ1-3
TGTGCCAGCAGCCAGACAGGGGGCTCTGGAAACACCATATATTTT
CASSQTGGSGNTIYF
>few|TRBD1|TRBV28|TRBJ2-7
TGTGCCAGCAGTCTACCCCCGGGACAGGGTAAACACGAGCAGTACTTC
CASSLPPGQGKHEQYF
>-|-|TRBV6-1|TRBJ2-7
TGTGCCAGCAGTGACGGGTTTGGAGAGCAGTACTTC
CASSDGFGEQYF
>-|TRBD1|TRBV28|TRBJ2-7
TGTGCCAGCAGGTCGGGACAGGGGTCCAACGAGCAGTACTTC
CASRSGQGSNEQYF
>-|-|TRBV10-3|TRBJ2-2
TGTGCCATCAGTGAGTCGGCCCCCGGGGAGCTGTTTTTT
CAISESAPGELFF
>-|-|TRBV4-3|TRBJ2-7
TGCGCCAGCAGCCAAGAGAAGGACAGCTACGAGCAGTACTTC
CASSQEKDSYEQYF
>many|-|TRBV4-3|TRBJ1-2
TGCGCCAGCAGCCAAAGCCGGGAGCACTATGGCTACACCTTC
CASSQSREHYGYTF
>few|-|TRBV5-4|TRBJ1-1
TGTGCCAGCAGCTTGGGAGGAGACTATGAAGCTTTCTTT
CASSLGGDYEAFF
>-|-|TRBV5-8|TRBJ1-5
TGTGCCAGCAACTTGGGGTCCGGGGGTCGGACCAATCAGCCCCAGCATTTT
CASNLGSGGRTNQPQHF
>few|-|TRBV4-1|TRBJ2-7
TGCGCCAGCAGCCAAGGGCAAGGCGGAACCTACGAGCAGTACTTC
CASSQGQGGTYEQYF
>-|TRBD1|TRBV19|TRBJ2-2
TGTGCCAGTACTCGACAGGGGGCTGGAACCGGGGAGCTGTTTTTT
CASTRQGAGTGELFF
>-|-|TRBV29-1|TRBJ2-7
TGCAGCGTTGAACCCCAAGGAGAGGAGCAGTACTTC
CSVEPQGEEQYF
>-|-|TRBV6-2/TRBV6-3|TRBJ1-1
TGTGCCAGCAGTTACTCCAAGAACACTGAAGCTTTCTTT
CASSYSKNTEAFF
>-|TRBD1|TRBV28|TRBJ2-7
TGTGCCAGCAGTTTTAACGCGCGACAGGGGCACTACTACGAGCAGTACTTC
CASSFNARQGHYYEQYF
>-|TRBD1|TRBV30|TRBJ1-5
TGTGCCTGGAGGGGACAGGGGGCTGATCAGCCCCAGCATTTT
CAWRGQGADQPQHF
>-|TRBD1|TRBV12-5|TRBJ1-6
TGTGCTAGTGGGCAGGGGGAAGGGGTTAATTCACCCCTCCACTTT
CASGQGEGVNSPLHF
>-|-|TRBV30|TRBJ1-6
TGTGCCTGGAGGGATTTTTCCCAGGCCCAATATAATTCACCCCTCCACTTT
CAWRDFSQAQYNSPLHF
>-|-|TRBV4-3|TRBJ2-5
TGCGCCAGCAGCCAAGATTGGGACTCAGAGACCCAGTACTTC
CASSQDWDSETQYF
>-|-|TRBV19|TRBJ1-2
TGTGCCAGTAGTCCGGGGGGTAACTATGGCTACACCTTC
CASSPGGNYGYTF
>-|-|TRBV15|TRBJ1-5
TGTGCCACCAGCAGAGAACGGGGGCCCCAGCATTTT
CATSRERGPQHF
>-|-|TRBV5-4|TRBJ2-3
TGTGCCAGCAGCTTTGGGGAGCTACCCATGTATTTT
CASSFGELPMYF
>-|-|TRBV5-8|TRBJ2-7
TGTGCCAGCAGCTTCATCAACGAGCAGTACTTC
CASSFINEQYF
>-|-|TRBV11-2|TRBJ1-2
TGTGCCAGCAGCTTAGGAGATCGGGATGGCTACACCTTC
CASSLGDRDGYTF
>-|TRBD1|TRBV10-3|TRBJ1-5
TGTGCCATCAGTGACGGACAGGTCGAACCCCAGCATTTT
CAISDGQVEPQHF
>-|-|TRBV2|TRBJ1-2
TGTGCCAGCCTCCGGGACTCAAGCTATGGCTACACCTTC
CASLRDSSYGYTF
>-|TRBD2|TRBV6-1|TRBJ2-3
TGTGCCAGCAGTGAGACTAGCCATACGCAGTATTTT
CASSETSHTQYF
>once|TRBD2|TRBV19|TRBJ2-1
TGTGCCAGTAAGGCTAGACTAGCGGACAATGAGCAGTTCTTC
CASKARLADNEQFF
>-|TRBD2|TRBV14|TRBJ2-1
TGTGCCAGCAGCCTATTAGGACTAGCGAATTACAATGAGCAGTTCTTC
CASSLLGLANYNEQFF
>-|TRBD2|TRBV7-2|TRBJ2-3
TGTGCCAGCAGCCCCCGCGGGGGGAATCCCCCAGATACGCAGTATTTT
CASSPRGGNPPDTQYF
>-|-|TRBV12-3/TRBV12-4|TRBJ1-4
TGTGCCAGCAAATATCGGGAAAAACTGTTTTTT
CASKYREKLFF
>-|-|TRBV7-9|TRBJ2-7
TGTGCCAGCAGCCCAACCCAGAACGAGCAGTACTTC
CASSPTQNEQYF
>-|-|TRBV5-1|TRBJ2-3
TGCGCCAGCAGCTTGGCTGGTGCCGGGAATACGCAGTATTTT
CASSLAGAGNTQYF
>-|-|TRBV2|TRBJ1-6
TGTGCCAGCACCATTGACAGAGGAGCTTCACCCCTCCACTTT
CASTIDRGASPLHF
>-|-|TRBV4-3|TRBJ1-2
TGCGCCAGCAGCCAAGATGAGGGAATCAACGATGGCTACACCTTC
CASSQDEGINDGYTF
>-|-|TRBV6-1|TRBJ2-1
TGTGCCAGCAGTGAAGCGTGGGGGCGGGTCTCTAATGAGCAGTTCTTC
CASSEAWGRVSNEQFF
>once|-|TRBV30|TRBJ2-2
TGTGCCTGGAGTGGACACAACACCGGGGAGCTGTTTTTT
CAWSGHNTGELFF
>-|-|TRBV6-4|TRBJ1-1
TGTGCCAGCAGTGTTTTAGAGGGTACTGAAGCTTTCTTT
CASSVLEGTEAFF
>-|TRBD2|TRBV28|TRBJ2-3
TGTGCCAGCAGTTCCATTGGGACTAGCGGGACAGATACGCAGTATTTT
CASSSIGTSGTDTQYF
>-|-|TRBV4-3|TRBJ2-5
TGCGCCAGCAGCCTGATAAGCGGGGAGACCCAGTACTTC
CASSLISGETQYF
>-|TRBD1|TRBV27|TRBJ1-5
TGTGCCAGCAGTCCGGGACAGGAACACCAGCCCCAGCATTTT
CASSPGQEHQPQHF
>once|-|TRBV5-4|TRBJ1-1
TGTGCCAGCAGCGGCGAACTAGAGTACACTGAAGCTTTCTTT
CASSGELEYTEAFF
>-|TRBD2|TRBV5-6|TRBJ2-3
TGTGCCAGCAGCCGGGGACTAGCCGGCACAGATACGCAGTATTTT
CASSRGLAGTDTQYF
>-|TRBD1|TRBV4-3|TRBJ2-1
TGCGCCAGCAGCCAAGACATTTCAGGGGGTCTCGCCTACAATGAGCAGTTCTTC
CASSQDISGGLAYNEQFF
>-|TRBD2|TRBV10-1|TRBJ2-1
TGCGCCAGCAGTGAGTTAGCGGGGGGCACCGAGCAGTTCTTC
CASSELAGGTEQFF
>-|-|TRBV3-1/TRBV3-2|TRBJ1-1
TGTGCCAGCAGCCAAGGCTTCGGGCGACAGGACCTATTCTTT
CASSQGFGRQDLFF
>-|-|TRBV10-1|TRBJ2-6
TGCGCCAGCAGTGTTTTGAGGGGCGGGGATAACTCTGGGGCCAACGTCCTGACTTTC
CASSVLRGGDNSGANVLTF
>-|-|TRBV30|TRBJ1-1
TGTGCCTGGAGTGTGGGAGTAGGGGGGGCAGGAAGAGCTTTCTTT
CAWSVGVGGAGRAFF
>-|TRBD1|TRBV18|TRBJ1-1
TGTGCCAGCTCAGCGGGACAGGGGGCTGCTGGTAGTGAAGCTTTCTTT
CASSAGQGAAGSEAFF
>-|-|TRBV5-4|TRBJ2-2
TGTGCCAGCAGCTTGATCGGGGGAACGAACACCGGGGAGCTGTTTTTT
CASSLIGGTNTGELFF
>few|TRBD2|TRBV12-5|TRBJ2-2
TGTGCTAGTGGTTTGGCGGTAGCGGGGGCTCCCGCGAACACCGGGGAGCTGTTTTTT
CASGLAVAGAPANTGELFF
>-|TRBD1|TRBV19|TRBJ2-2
TGTGCCAGTAGTAACTATCCGGGACAGGGGACCGGGGAGCTGTTTTTT
CASSNYPGQGTGELFF